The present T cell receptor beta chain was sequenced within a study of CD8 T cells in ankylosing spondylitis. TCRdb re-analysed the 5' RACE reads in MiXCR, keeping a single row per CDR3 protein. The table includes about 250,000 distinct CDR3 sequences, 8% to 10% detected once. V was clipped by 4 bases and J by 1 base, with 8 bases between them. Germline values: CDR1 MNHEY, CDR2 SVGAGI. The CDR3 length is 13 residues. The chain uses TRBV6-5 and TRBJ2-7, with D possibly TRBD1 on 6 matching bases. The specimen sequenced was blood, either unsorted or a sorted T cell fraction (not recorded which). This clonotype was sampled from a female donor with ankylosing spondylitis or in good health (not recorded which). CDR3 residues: CASSSDRSYEQYF. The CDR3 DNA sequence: TGTGCCAGCAGTTCGGACAGATCCTACGAGCAGTACTTC.